This TCR beta chain is drawn from a study of neurological immune-mediated disorders. This clonotype was picked up many times. TCRdb ran MiXCR on the 5' RACE reads and lists one entry per CDR3 protein. Here the sample spans tens of thousands of distinct CDR3 sequences, 5.8% being singletons. V lost 5 bases, J lost 4 bases, and 7 bases stayed unmatched. Germline CDR1 reads DFQATT; CDR2 reads SNEGSKA (reference sequence). The CDR3 runs 15 residues. What was sequenced was CD4+ T cells from blood. The source is a woman between 18 and 29 years old with multiple sclerosis. The chain couples TRBV20-1 to TRBJ2-3; 12 nucleotides line up with TRBD2. The CDR3, as DNA: TGCAGTGCTCTGACTAGCGGGGGACCCTCAGATACGCAGTATTTT. This encodes CSALTSGGPSDTQYF.